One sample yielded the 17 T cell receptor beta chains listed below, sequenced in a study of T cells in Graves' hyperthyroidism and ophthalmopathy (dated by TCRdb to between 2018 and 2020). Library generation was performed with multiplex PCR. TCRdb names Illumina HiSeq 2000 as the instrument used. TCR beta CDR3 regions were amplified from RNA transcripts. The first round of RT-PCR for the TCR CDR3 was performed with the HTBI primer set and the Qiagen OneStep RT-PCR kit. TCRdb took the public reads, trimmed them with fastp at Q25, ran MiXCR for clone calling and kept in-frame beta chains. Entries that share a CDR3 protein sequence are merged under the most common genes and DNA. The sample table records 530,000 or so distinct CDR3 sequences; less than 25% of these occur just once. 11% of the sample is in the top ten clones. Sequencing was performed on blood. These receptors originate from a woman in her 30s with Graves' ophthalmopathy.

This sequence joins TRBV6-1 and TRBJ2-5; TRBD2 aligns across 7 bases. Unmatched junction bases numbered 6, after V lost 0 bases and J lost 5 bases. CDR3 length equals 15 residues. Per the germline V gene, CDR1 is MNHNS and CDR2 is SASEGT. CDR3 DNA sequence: TGTGCCAGCAGTGAAGCAGGGGCGGGAGCGGAGACCCAGTACTTC. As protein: CASSEAGAGAETQYF.

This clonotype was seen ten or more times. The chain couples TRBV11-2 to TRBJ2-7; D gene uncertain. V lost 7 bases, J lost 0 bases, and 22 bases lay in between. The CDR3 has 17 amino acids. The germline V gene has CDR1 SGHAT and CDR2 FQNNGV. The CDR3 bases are TGTGCCAGCACCCTCGGTATAGGTTGGGTACCCTCCTACGAGCAGTACTTC. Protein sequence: CASTLGIGWVPSYEQYF.

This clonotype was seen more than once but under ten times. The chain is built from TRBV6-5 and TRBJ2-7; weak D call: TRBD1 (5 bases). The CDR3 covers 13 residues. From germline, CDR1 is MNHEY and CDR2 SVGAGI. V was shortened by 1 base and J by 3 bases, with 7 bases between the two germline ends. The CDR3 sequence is CASSYLDNYEQYF. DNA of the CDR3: TGTGCCAGCAGTTACTTGGACAACTACGAGCAGTACTTC.

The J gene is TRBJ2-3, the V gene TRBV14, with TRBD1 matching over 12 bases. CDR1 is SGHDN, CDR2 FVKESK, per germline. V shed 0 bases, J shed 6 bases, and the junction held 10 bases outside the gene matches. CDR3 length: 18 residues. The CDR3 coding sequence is TGTGCCAGCAGCCAAGACACTCGGGACAGGGGGCGTTGGGATACGCAGTATTTT. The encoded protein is CASSQDTRDRGRWDTQYF. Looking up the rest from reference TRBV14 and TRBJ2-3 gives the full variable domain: EAGVTQFPSHSVIEKGQTVTLRCDPISGHDNLYWYRRVMGKEIKFLLHFVKESKQDESGMPNNRFLAERTGGTYSTLKVQPAELEDSGVYFCASSQDTRDRGRWDTQYFGPGTRLTVL.

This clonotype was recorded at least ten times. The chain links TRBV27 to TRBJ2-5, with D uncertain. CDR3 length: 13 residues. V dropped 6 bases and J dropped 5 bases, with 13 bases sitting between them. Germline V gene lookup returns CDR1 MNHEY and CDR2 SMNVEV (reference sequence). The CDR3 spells CASSGLNRETQYF. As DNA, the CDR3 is TGTGCCAGCAGCGGGCTCAACCGGGAGACCCAGTACTTC.

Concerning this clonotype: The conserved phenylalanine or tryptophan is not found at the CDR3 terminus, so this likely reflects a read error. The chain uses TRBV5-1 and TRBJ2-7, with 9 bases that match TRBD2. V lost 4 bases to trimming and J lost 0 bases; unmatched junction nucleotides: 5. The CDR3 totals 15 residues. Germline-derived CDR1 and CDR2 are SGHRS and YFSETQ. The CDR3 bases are TGCGCCAGCAGCGGGACTAGCTCACCCTCCTACGAGCAGTACTCC. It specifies CASSGTSSPSYEQYS.

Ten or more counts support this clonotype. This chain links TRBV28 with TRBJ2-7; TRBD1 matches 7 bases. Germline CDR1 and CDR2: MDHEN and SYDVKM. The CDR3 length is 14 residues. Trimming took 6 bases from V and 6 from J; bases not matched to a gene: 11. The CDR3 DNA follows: TGTGCCAGCAGCACGGGACAGAGCCTTTTCGAGCAGTACTTC. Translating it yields CASSTGQSLFEQYF. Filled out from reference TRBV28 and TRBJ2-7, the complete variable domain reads DVKVTQSSRYLVKRTGEKVFLECVQDMDHENMFWYRQDPGLGLRLIYFSYDVKMKEKGDIPEGYSVSREKKERFSLILESASTNQTSMYLCASSTGQSLFEQYFGPGTRLTVT.

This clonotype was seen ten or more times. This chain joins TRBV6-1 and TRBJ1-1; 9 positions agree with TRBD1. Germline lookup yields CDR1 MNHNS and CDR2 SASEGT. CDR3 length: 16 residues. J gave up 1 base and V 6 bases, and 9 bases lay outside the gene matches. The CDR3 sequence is CASRTSPDRGNTEAFF. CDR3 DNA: TGTGCCAGCAGAACTAGCCCGGACAGGGGGAACACTGAAGCTTTCTTT.

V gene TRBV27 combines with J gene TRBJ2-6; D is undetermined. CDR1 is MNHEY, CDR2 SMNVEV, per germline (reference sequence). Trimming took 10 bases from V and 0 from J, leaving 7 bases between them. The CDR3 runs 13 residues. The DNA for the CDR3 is TGTGCCACTGGTCCCTCTGGGGCCAACGTCCTGACTTTC. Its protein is CATGPSGANVLTF.

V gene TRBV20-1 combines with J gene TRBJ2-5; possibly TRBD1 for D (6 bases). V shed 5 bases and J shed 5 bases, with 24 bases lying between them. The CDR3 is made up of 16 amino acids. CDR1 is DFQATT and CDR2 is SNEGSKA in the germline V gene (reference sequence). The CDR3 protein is CSAGNPTGLYGETQYF. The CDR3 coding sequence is TGCAGTGCTGGAAACCCGACAGGCCTTTATGGTGAGACCCAGTACTTC.

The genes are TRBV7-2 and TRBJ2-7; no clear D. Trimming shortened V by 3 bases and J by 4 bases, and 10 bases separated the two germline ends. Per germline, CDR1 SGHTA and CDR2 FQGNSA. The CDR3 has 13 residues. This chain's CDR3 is CASSLEGRYEQYF. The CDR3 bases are TGTGCCAGCAGCTTGGAAGGGCGGTACGAGCAGTACTTC.

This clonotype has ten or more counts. The CDR3 DNA reads TGCAGTGCTCAGGACAGGTTACATTCCTACGAGCAGTACTTC. Its translation: CSAQDRLHSYEQYF. J is TRBJ2-7 and V is TRBV20-1, with 7 positions matching TRBD1. V was clipped by 5 bases and J by 1 base; unmatched bases: 8. The CDR3 is 14 residues long. CDR1 and CDR2 (germline): DFQATT, SNEGSKA (reference sequence).

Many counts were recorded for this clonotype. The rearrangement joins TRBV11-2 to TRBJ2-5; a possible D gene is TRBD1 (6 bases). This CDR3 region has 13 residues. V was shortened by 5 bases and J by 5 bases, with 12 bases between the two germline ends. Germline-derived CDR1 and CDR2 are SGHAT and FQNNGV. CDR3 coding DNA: TGTGCCAGCAGCACACAGGGCAAGGAGACCCAGTACTTC. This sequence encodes CASSTQGKETQYF.

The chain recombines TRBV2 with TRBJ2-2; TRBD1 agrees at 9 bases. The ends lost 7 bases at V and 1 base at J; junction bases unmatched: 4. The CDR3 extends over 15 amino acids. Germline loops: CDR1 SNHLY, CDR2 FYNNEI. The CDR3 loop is CASMGGQGNTGELFF. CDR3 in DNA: TGTGCCAGCATGGGGGGACAGGGGAACACCGGGGAGCTGTTTTTT.

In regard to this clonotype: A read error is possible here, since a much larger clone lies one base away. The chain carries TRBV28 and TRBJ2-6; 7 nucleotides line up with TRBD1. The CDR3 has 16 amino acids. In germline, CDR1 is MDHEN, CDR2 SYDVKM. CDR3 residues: CAGSSGTASGANVLTF. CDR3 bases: TGTGCCGGCAGTTCTGGGACAGCCTCTGGGGCCAACGTCCTGACTTTC.

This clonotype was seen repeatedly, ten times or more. The CDR3 is CASSYGNSNYEQYF. The CDR3 nucleotides are TGTGCCAGCAGTTACGGTAACAGTAATTACGAGCAGTACTTC. The genes are TRBV6-5 and TRBJ2-7; D is unclear. The length of the CDR3 is 14 residues. Germline values: CDR1 MNHEY, CDR2 SVGAGI. Trimming pared 2 bases from V and 4 bases from J, leaving 12 bases between.

DNA for the CDR3: TGTGCCAGCAGCCTGGACAGGGGGGCTAGCAATCAGCCCCAGCATTTT. Amino acids: CASSLDRGASNQPQHF. The J gene is TRBJ1-5, the V gene TRBV5-6, with 10 bases identical to TRBD1. The V gene's germline CDR1 is SGHDT and CDR2 YYEEEE. V shed 4 bases, J shed 0 bases, and the junction held 4 bases outside the gene matches. The CDR3 runs to 16 residues. Looking up the rest from reference TRBV5-6 and TRBJ1-5 gives the full variable domain: DAGVTQSPTHLIKTRGQQVTLRCSPKSGHDTVSWYQQALGQGPQFIFQYYEEEERQRGNFPDRFSGHQFPNYSSELNVNALLLGDSALYLCASSLDRGASNQPQHFGDGTRLSIL.